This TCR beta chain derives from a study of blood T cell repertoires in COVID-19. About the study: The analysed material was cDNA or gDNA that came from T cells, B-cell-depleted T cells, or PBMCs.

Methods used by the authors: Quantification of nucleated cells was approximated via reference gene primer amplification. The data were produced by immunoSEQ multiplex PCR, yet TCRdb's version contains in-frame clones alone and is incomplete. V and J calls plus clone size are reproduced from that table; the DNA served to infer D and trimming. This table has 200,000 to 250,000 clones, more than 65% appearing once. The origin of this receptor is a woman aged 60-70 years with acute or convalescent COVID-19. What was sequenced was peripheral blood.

The CDR3 bases are TGTGCCAGCTCACCAGCAGGGTCAGGGTCCAACTATGGCTACACCTTC. Amino acids: CASSPAGSGSNYGYTF. This rearrangement joins TRBV18 to TRBJ1-2, with D possibly TRBD1 on 5 matching bases. CDR3 size: 16 residues. V was clipped by 2 bases and J by 2 bases, with 15 bases between them. The germline V gene has CDR1 KGHSH and CDR2 LQKENI. Full variable domain (outside the CDR3, taken from reference TRBV18 and TRBJ1-2): NAGVMQNPRHLVRRRGQEARLRCSPMKGHSHVYWYRQLPEEGLKFMVYLQKENIIDESGMPKERFSAEFPKEGPSILRIQQVVRGDSAAYFCASSPAGSGSNYGYTFGSGTRLTVV.